This paragraph covers one T cell receptor beta chain sequence. As processed by the authors: Amplification with reference gene primers provided the estimates of nucleated cell counts. Profiled with immunoSEQ multiplex PCR; TCRdb holds only in-frame clones, not every one. The V and J calls and clone size come from that table; D and trimming were worked out from the DNA. The sample records about 150,000 clones, about 80% being singletons. The record originates from a study of blood T cell repertoires in COVID-19. Germline lookup yields CDR1 MNHEY and CDR2 SVGAGI. V lost 2 bases and J lost 3, with 10 bases in between. This CDR3 is built from 14 residues.

The sequence derives from a woman aged 55-75 years with acute or convalescent COVID-19. Sequences were obtained from peripheral blood. The chain combines TRBV6-5 with TRBJ1-1; no clear D gene. CDR3 loop: CASSYTTGDTEAFF. CDR3 sequence (DNA): TGTGCCAGCAGTTACACCACCGGGGACACTGAAGCTTTCTTT.